The 14 T cell receptor beta chains given below trace back to one sample, sequenced in a study of blood T cells in healthy people across ages. Together with a sample-barcoded 5' primer, a J-beta primer mix was included in a second PCR lasting roughly 6 to 12 cycles. TCRdb independently ran MiXCR on the 5' RACE reads; one entry per CDR3 protein. The data show some 640,000 distinct CDR3 sequences, approximately 50% seen once. The sequencing input was blood. These receptors were obtained from a woman aged 55-70 years in good health.

The chain employs TRBV20-1 and TRBJ2-1; the match to TRBD2 covers 10 bases. Unmatched junction bases numbered 2, after V lost 1 base and J lost 5 bases. The CDR3 sequence is 14 residues long. Germline V gene lookup returns CDR1 DFQATT and CDR2 SNEGSKA (reference sequence). The CDR3: CSARGTSGHNEQFF. The CDR3 DNA reads TGCAGTGCTAGAGGGACTAGCGGCCACAATGAGCAGTTCTTC.

The chain has TRBV28 and TRBJ2-5; D remains ambiguous. With the DNA end fitting TRBJ2-7 better, the J assignment may be wrong. The CDR3 totals 12 residues. CDR1 is MDHEN and CDR2 is SYDVKM in the germline V gene. The CDR3 sequence: CASSFMNYEQYF. CDR3 DNA sequence: TGTGCCAGCAGTTTTATGAACTACGAGCAGTACTTC.

The chain employs TRBV6-1 and TRBJ2-1; D is possibly TRBD1 (5 bases). V lost 6 bases, J lost 14 bases, and 14 bases lay in between. Per the germline V gene, CDR1 is MNHNS and CDR2 is SASEGT. There are 11 residues in the CDR3. The CDR3 nucleotides are TGTGCCAGCAGCAGGGCGGATGCAGAGTTCTTC. Encoded protein: CASSRADAEFF.

This rearrangement joins TRBV7-2 to TRBJ2-7; no clear D. The last part of the DNA fits TRBJ2-5 better; the J call may be wrong. Looked up from germline, CDR1 is SGHTA and CDR2 is FQGNSA. This CDR3 is built from 14 residues. CDR3 in DNA: TGTGCCAGCAGCTTAGTAGGTAGCATGGCGACCCAGTACTTC. It is translated as CASSLVGSMATQYF.

The table lists this clonotype with a count of one. A much larger clonotype is one base distant, so this may be a read error. This chain joins TRBV12-3 or TRBV12-4 and TRBJ2-3; TRBD2 is a possible D gene (6 bases). The CDR3 loop spans 14 amino acids. V was trimmed by 2 bases and J by 3 bases, leaving 9 bases between them. CDR3 coding DNA: TGTGCCAGCAGTTTACTAGCGAGGACAGATACGCAGTATTTT. As protein: CASSLLARTDTQYF.

The chain couples TRBV2 to TRBJ2-5; either TRBD1 or TRBD2 may fit D (7 bases each). From germline, CDR1 is SNHLY and CDR2 FYNNEI. The length of the CDR3 is 16 residues. Between the trimmed V and J ends, which lost 8 bases and 11 bases, there was a span of 30 bases. The DNA for the CDR3 is TGTGCCAGCCAGCCAGGGGGGCGGGAGATCGGCAATGAGCAGTACTTC. It yields the protein CASQPGGREIGNEQYF.

The V gene is TRBV29-1, the J gene TRBJ2-4; 8 bases are shared with TRBD2. The closer fit of TRBJ2-7 to the DNA end suggests the J call may be wrong. From germline, CDR1 is SQVTM and CDR2 ANQGSEA. CDR3 length: 15 residues. This chain's CDR3 is CSVEEVREGAYEQYF. In nucleotides, the CDR3 is TGCAGCGTTGAAGAAGTCCGGGAGGGAGCCTACGAGCAGTACTTC.

The chain couples TRBV7-9 to TRBJ2-5, with D perhaps TRBD2 (5 bases). Germline CDR1 is SEHNR and CDR2 is FQNEAQ (reference sequence). V lost 4 bases and J 5 bases, leaving 17 bases between the germline ends. The CDR3 loop spans 15 amino acids. The CDR3 here is CASSSRAPLGETQYF. The DNA of the CDR3 is TGTGCCAGCAGCTCGAGGGCCCCTTTGGGGGAGACCCAGTACTTC.

In its sample, this clonotype was seen a few times. The V call is TRBV4-2, the J call TRBJ1-5; D is perhaps TRBD1 (6 bases). Looked up from germline, CDR1 is LGHNA and CDR2 is YNFKEQ. V gave up 4 bases and J gave up 7 bases, with 14 bases separating them. This CDR3 is 14 amino acids long. The CDR3 DNA reads TGTGCCAGCAGCCTAGAGGACAGAACCCAGCCCCAGCATTTT. This gives the protein CASSLEDRTQPQHF.

This rearrangement joins TRBV7-3 to TRBJ1-6; possibly TRBD1 for D (6 bases). Trimming pared 1 base from V and 7 bases from J, leaving 8 bases between. CDR1 is SGHTA, CDR2 FQGTGA, per germline. The CDR3 contains 14 residues. The CDR3 DNA reads TGTGCCAGCAGCTTAAACCAGGGGAATTCACCCCTCCACTTT. It translates to CASSLNQGNSPLHF.

In this sample, this clonotype turned up a few times. The gene calls are TRBV20-1 and TRBJ2-1; D gene ambiguous. Germline CDR1 DFQATT, CDR2 SNEGSKA (reference sequence). The CDR3 length is 15 residues. Trimming left V 0 bases short and J 3 bases short, with 12 bases between. CDR3 bases: TGCAGTGCTAGAGATCTAGTTGGGAACTACAATGAGCAGTTCTTC. Residues: CSARDLVGNYNEQFF.

The CDR3 bases are TGCAGTGCTAGAGTCCCACTGGGTACGGGCACTGAAGCTTTCTTT. The encoded protein is CSARVPLGTGTEAFF. The V and J genes are TRBV20-1 and TRBJ1-1; D call uncertain. The CDR3 consists of 15 residues. V lost 1 base and J 4 bases, leaving 16 bases between the germline ends. Germline-derived CDR1 and CDR2 are DFQATT and SNEGSKA (reference sequence).

The chain is built from TRBV9 and TRBJ2-1; 10 nucleotides agree with TRBD2. Germline CDR1 reads SGDLS; CDR2 reads YYNGEE. This CDR3 spans 17 amino acids. Losses at the gene ends were 4 bases for V and 8 bases for J; bases not matched to a gene: 15. The CDR3: CASSPAPASGRSDEQFF. CDR3 in DNA: TGTGCCAGCAGCCCCGCCCCAGCTAGCGGGAGAAGCGATGAGCAGTTCTTC.

This clonotype showed up just a few times. V is TRBV18 and J is TRBJ1-2; no reliable D call. The CDR3 sequence is 13 residues long. Deletions cut 2 bases from V and 2 bases from J, with 6 bases between. Germline V lookup: CDR1 KGHSH, CDR2 LQKENI. This CDR3 reads CASSPGENYGYTF. The DNA of the CDR3 is TGTGCCAGCTCACCAGGGGAGAACTATGGCTACACCTTC.